This T cell receptor (beta chain) was captured by sequencing in a study of blood T cell repertoires in COVID-19. Study-level background: PBMCs, B-cell-depleted T cells, or T cells provided the cDNA or gDNA that made up the material.

The method was immunoSEQ multiplex PCR; TCRdb's version includes in-frame clones alone and lacks a portion of them. The table shows 250,000 or so clones, with 80% to 90% occurring only once. The V gene's germline CDR1 is SGHTA and CDR2 FQGNSA. This CDR3 is 14 amino acids long. Unmatched junction bases numbered 6, after V lost 1 base and J lost 9 bases. Source material: PBMCs or T cells enriched from blood (not recorded which). The origin of this receptor is a woman aged 25-40 years who had been exposed to COVID-19. The chain joins TRBV7-2 to TRBJ2-1; 7 bases agree with TRBD2. The CDR3: CASSLEAGDVEQFF. CDR3 nucleotides: TGTGCCAGCAGCTTAGAGGCGGGAGATGTTGAGCAGTTCTTC.